These 19 T cell receptor beta chains originate from one sample sequenced in a study of blood T cell repertoires in COVID-19. The table came from immunoSEQ multiplex PCR; TCRdb's copy has only in-frame clones and leaves some out. The sample yields 25,000 to 30,000 clones, 70% to 90% seen once. The sample comprised peripheral blood. These receptors were obtained from a woman aged 80 or over with COVID-19, enrolled during active disease.

The chain combines TRBV29-1 with TRBJ2-3; no definite D call. The CDR3 is 12 amino acids. V lost 6 bases and J 6 bases, leaving 13 bases between the germline ends. Germline V lookup: CDR1 SQVTM, CDR2 ANQGSEA. This CDR3 is CSVRLSGDTQYF. The CDR3 DNA reads TGCAGCGTCCGACTTTCCGGGGATACGCAGTATTTT.

This clone is classed as large (0.1 to 1%). V gene TRBV5-6 combines with J gene TRBJ2-7; D not resolved. Germline V gene sequence: CDR1 SGHDT, CDR2 YYEEEE. The CDR3 is 15 amino acids. V was cut by 0 bases and J by 0 bases, with 10 bases left in between. The CDR3 reads CASSLDPYSSYEQYF. In nucleotides, the CDR3 is TGTGCCAGCAGCTTGGACCCCTATAGCTCCTACGAGCAGTACTTC.

J is TRBJ2-6 and V is TRBV9; TRBD2 aligns across 15 bases. Germline V CDR1 and CDR2: SGDLS, YYNGEE. There are 18 residues in the CDR3. V lost 2 bases and J lost 2; bases outside the gene matches: 2. The CDR3, as DNA: TGTGCCAGCAGCGTGGGACTAGCGGGGGGTCCTGGGGCCAACGTCCTGACTTTC. This sequence encodes CASSVGLAGGPGANVLTF.

Here the CDR3 DNA reads TGTGCCAGCTCACCCCGGACAGGGAACCCGAACACTGAAGCTTTCTTT. It specifies CASSPRTGNPNTEAFF. This sequence joins TRBV18 and TRBJ1-1, with 8 bases fitting TRBD1. After removal of 3 bases from V and 1 base from J, the junction contained 7 bases not matched to a gene. This CDR3 is built from 16 residues. CDR1 and CDR2 (germline): KGHSH, LQKENI.

V and J are TRBV5-6 and TRBJ2-3; D may be TRBD1 (6 bases). Germline CDR1 and CDR2: SGHDT and YYEEEE. Trimming shortened V by 3 bases and J by 1 base, and 15 bases separated the two germline ends. The CDR3 has 16 residues. Here the CDR3 DNA reads TGTGCCAGCAGCTCCCCACAGGGCTACCGCACAGATACGCAGTATTTT. This codes for CASSSPQGYRTDTQYF.

The rearrangement uses TRBV30 and TRBJ2-2; 9 bases map to TRBD1. V trimming: 2 bases; J trimming: 5 bases; junction bases outside the gene matches: 9. The CDR3 is 16 residues long. The germline V gene encodes CDR1 GTSNPN and CDR2 SVGIG (reference sequence). The CDR3 bases are TGTGCCTGGAGTAAGACAGGGGGGAACAGAACCGGGGAGCTGTTTTTT. It translates to CAWSKTGGNRTGELFF.

The chain employs TRBV19 and TRBJ2-2; 7 bases fit TRBD1. The germline V gene encodes CDR1 LNHDA and CDR2 SQIVND (reference sequence). This CDR3 has 14 amino acids. J gave up 2 bases and V 6 bases, and 3 bases lay outside the gene matches. CDR3: CASRQGVNTGELFF. The DNA of the CDR3 is TGTGCCAGTAGGCAGGGGGTTAACACCGGGGAGCTGTTTTTT.

Only one count was recorded for this clone. The chain joins TRBV4-2 to TRBJ2-4, with TRBD2 identical over 7 bases. Looked up from germline, CDR1 is LGHNA and CDR2 is YNFKEQ. The CDR3 covers 18 residues. V lost 0 bases and J lost 3; bases outside the gene matches: 11. CDR3 amino acids: CASSQDSSGRALKNIQYF. The CDR3 nucleotides are TGTGCCAGCAGCCAAGATAGTAGCGGGCGGGCCCTCAAAAACATTCAGTACTTC.

This clone has a handful of counts. The chain employs TRBV6-5 and TRBJ2-7; possibly TRBD2 for D (5 bases). Germline assignment: CDR1 MNHEY and CDR2 SVGAGI. The CDR3 loop spans 12 amino acids. The V end lost 5 bases, the J end lost 5 bases, and 10 bases lay between the germline ends. The DNA for the CDR3 is TGTGCCAGCAGTCGGACTTCCCACGAGCAGTACTTC. Translated: CASSRTSHEQYF.

The rearrangement links TRBV7-2 to TRBJ2-5; 13 bases fit TRBD2. The CDR3 has 13 residues. Looked up from germline, CDR1 is SGHTA and CDR2 is FQGNSA. J was trimmed by 10 bases and V by 6 bases; bases with no gene match: 5. CDR3 in amino acids: CASRFGLAGDQYF. In DNA, the CDR3 is TGTGCCAGCAGATTCGGACTAGCGGGGGACCAGTACTTC.

The V gene is TRBV5-4, the J gene TRBJ1-2, with 9 bases that match TRBD1. Germline trimming cut 4 bases from V and 2 bases from J; bases unmatched to any gene: 6. Germline V lookup: CDR1 SGHNT, CDR2 YYREEE (reference sequence). This CDR3 is 15 amino acids long. The CDR3 DNA sequence: TGTGCCAGCAGCAGATCACAGGGGGCGAACTATGGCTACACCTTC. Encoded protein: CASSRSQGANYGYTF. The whole variable domain, filled in from reference TRBV5-4 and TRBJ1-2, reads ETGVTQSPTHLIKTRGQQVTLRCSSQSGHNTVSWYQQALGQGPQFIFQYYREEENGRGNFPPRFSGLQFPNYSSELNVNALELDDSALYLCASSRSQGANYGYTFGSGTRLTVV.

V and J are TRBV18 and TRBJ2-1; 10 bases map to TRBD2. Germline CDR1 reads KGHSH; CDR2 reads LQKENI. The V and J ends lost 3 bases and 2 bases, in that order; junction bases with no gene match: 1. This CDR3 region has 15 residues. CDR3 loop: CASSPGLAAYNEQFF. CDR3 bases: TGTGCCAGCTCACCCGGACTAGCGGCCTACAATGAGCAGTTCTTC.

The V call is TRBV5-8, the J call TRBJ2-5; D perhaps matches TRBD2 (6 bases). This CDR3 contains 13 residues. Deletions cut 4 bases from V and 4 bases from J, with 11 bases between. Germline V lookup: CDR1 SGHTS, CDR2 YDEGEE. The CDR3 is CASSPTGGETQYF. In DNA, the CDR3 is TGTGCCAGCAGCCCGACCGGGGGAGAGACCCAGTACTTC. The full variable domain, rest sourced from reference TRBV5-8 and TRBJ2-5, is EAGVTQSPTHLIKTRGQQATLRCSPISGHTSVYWYQQALGLGLQFLLWYDEGEERNRGNFPPRFSGRQFPNYSSELNVNALELEDSALYLCASSPTGGETQYFGPGTRLLVL.

This clone was detected once. The chain combines TRBV7-2 with TRBJ1-6; tentatively, D is TRBD1 (6 bases). CDR1 and CDR2 from the germline V gene are SGHTA and FQGNSA. This CDR3 is built from 16 residues. The ends were cut back, 0 bases at V and 7 bases at J, with 13 bases in the middle. CDR3 amino acids: CASSLAGGRLNSPLHF. In DNA form, the CDR3 reads TGTGCCAGCAGCTTAGCAGGGGGACGGTTAAATTCACCCCTCCACTTT.

This chain connects TRBV30 to TRBJ2-1; the match to TRBD2 covers 11 bases. The germline V gene has CDR1 GTSNPN and CDR2 SVGIG (reference sequence). V was clipped by 4 bases and J by 10 bases; unmatched bases: 6. The CDR3 runs to 13 residues. As DNA, the CDR3 is TGTGCCTGGACTAGCGGGGGGCCAAAGGAGCAGTTCTTC. Protein sequence: CAWTSGGPKEQFF.

The chain combines TRBV19 with TRBJ1-4, with TRBD1 matching over 7 bases. V lost 3 bases to trimming and J lost 7 bases; unmatched junction nucleotides: 8. Germline CDR1 and CDR2: LNHDA and SQIVND (reference sequence). This CDR3 is built from 15 residues. CDR3 nucleotides: TGTGCCAGTAGTATCAGGGGGAACGGAGGTGAAAAACTGTTTTTT. This codes for CASSIRGNGGEKLFF.

The chain links TRBV7-7 to TRBJ2-5; TRBD1 agrees at 7 bases. The CDR3 contains 13 residues. V shed 3 bases, J shed 5 bases, and the junction held 3 bases outside the gene matches. Germline CDR1 SSHAT, CDR2 FNYEAQ (reference sequence). Written as DNA, the CDR3 is TGTGCCAGCAGCTTGGGACAGCGCGAGACCCAGTACTTC. Translated: CASSLGQRETQYF.

The V gene is TRBV7-9, the J gene TRBJ1-1; D is ambiguous. Germline lookup yields CDR1 SEHNR and CDR2 FQNEAQ (reference sequence). Trimming took 5 bases from V and 3 from J, leaving 16 bases between them. The CDR3 sequence is 15 residues long. The CDR3 here is CASSKGPAGDTEAFF. CDR3 coding DNA: TGTGCCAGCAGCAAAGGCCCTGCCGGGGACACTGAAGCTTTCTTT.

The chain carries TRBV7-3 and TRBJ1-2, with D hard to call. CDR3 length equals 13 residues. V was trimmed by 5 bases and J by 7 bases, leaving 14 bases between them. Germline loops: CDR1 SGHTA, CDR2 FQGTGA. The CDR3 reads CASSPSGQSGYTF. The CDR3 bases are TGTGCCAGCAGCCCCAGCGGGCAAAGTGGCTACACCTTC.